Sequencing of this T cell receptor beta chain was carried out in a study of PD-1 blockade in classical Hodgkin lymphoma (dated by TCRdb to 2018 to 2020). Turning to the overall study: Nivolumab dosing was 3 mg/kg intravenously every 2 weeks, continuing until either disease progression or unacceptable toxicity. To define a peripheral blood immune signature of response to PD-1 blockade in classical Hodgkin lymphoma, the study combined TCR beta sequencing with CyTOF. Findings and caveats that apply to the study as a whole: Lower diversity was observed in patients in whom nivolumab was started less than 1 year after ASCT, and these patients were excluded from later analyses so that confounding by immune reconstitution would be avoided. The study covered only a single clinical trial cohort, and the causes of the repertoire differences, possibly disease activity or prior therapy, were still not defined. A significant rise by C4D1 was seen in CD4+ but not CD8+ TCR diversity (p=0.0027 vs p=0.16), with the rise being most apparent in complete responders (p=0.02). Baseline diversity similar to that of newly diagnosed patients was observed in trial patients achieving complete response, whereas significantly lower diversity was observed in partial responders and progressors. Baseline TCR diversity was reported to be lower in newly diagnosed patients than in healthy donors, and even lower in relapsed/refractory patients.

In light of the paper, this sample's time point label describes: cycle 4 day 1 (C4D1), after five to seven weeks of nivolumab. Relapse after autologous stem cell transplantation had occurred in all trial patients, and cohorts A, B and C were distinguished by prior brentuximab vedotin exposure. A total of around 60 patients with relapsed/refractory classical Hodgkin lymphoma made up the trial cohort, and each patient's best overall response was complete response, partial response or progressive disease. Trial patients were treated with single-agent nivolumab in the multi-cohort phase II CheckMate 205 trial. An independent review committee assessed best overall response by applying the 2007 International Working Group response criteria. Trial PBMCs were collected immediately before nivolumab initiation (C1D1) and during therapy at cycle 2 day 1 and cycle 4 day 1. Peripheral blood was collected in 8 mL Vacutainer Cell Preparation Tubes, from which PBMCs were isolated by centrifugation and then cryopreserved.

Genomic DNA was extracted with the Qiagen DNeasy kit from unsorted PBMCs and from negatively selected CD4+ and CD8+ fractions. TCR beta CDR3 regions were amplified by immunoSEQ multiplex PCR using primers annealing to V and J segments. A synthetic immune receptor repertoire was used to minimize amplification bias, and any remaining bias was removed computationally after sequencing. The published analysis was carried out like this. Repertoire diversity was quantified as the Shannon entropy index using custom Python scripts. Unsorted, CD4+ and CD8+ repertoires were analyzed separately, except in combined analyses where CD4+ and CD8+ sequences were merged in silico. Clonal expansion was defined as at least a 2-fold frequency increase after treatment relative to C1D1, with a pseudocount of 0.5 for undetected baseline clones. Clones with 0 or 1 copy at C1D1 were classified as singleton clones, and clones with 2 or more copies were classified as non-singleton clones. By matching protein sequences in sorted samples from the same patient, clones expanded in unsorted samples were annotated as CD4+, CD8+ or unknown. Wilcoxon tests on paired samples were used to test changes in diversity from C1D1 to C4D1. The source is immuneACCESS, and TCRdb retained only in-frame sequences with V and J called. Part of the clones is not carried over; for the studies checked, unresolved V genes explain less than half of this, and the remainder is unexplained. The V and J calls and clone size are taken from that table; D and trimming were inferred from the DNA. The sample table holds tens of thousands of clones, of which approximately 90% were seen once. The ten largest clones represent 6.5% to 9.5% of the sample.

About this clone: Its antigen is not yet known. The sample holds no much larger clone one base away, and base qualities are not on file.

From the cysteine up to the phenylalanine, the CDR3 has a length of 18 residues. Of all the DNA, just the CDR3 is kept, 54 bases in frame from base 1. The clonotype originates from a human donor with classical Hodgkin lymphoma. Recombination connected TRBV21-1 to TRBJ2-2; TRBD2 reflects the table's D call only, with no check against the DNA. TRBV21-1 is marked as a pseudogene. This specimen was peripheral blood mononuclear cells (PBMCs), taken before the fourth cycle of nivolumab. The CDR3 here reads CASSENRAAGPNTGELFF. The nucleotides are TGTGCCAGCAGCGAAAATCGGGCAGCGGGGCCGAACACCGGGGAGCTGTTTTTT.